This T cell receptor beta chain was documented in a study of T cells in Graves' hyperthyroidism and ophthalmopathy. Study-wide background: Blood from the periphery was taken at initial diagnosis, before any treatment.

Germline V lookup: CDR1 LNHNV, CDR2 YYDKDF (reference sequence). Trimming took off 1 base at V and 2 bases at J, with 8 bases between the two ends. CDR3 length: 15 amino acids. This clonotype showed up just a few times. Amplification of TCR beta CDR3 regions used RNA as the template. First-round RT-PCR of the TCR CDR3 relied on the HTBI primer set. One entry per CDR3 protein, called by TCRdb with MiXCR from the multiplex PCR reads. The table shows approximately 700,000 distinct CDR3 sequences, with 16% occurring only once. The genes are TRBV15 and TRBJ1-4, with a tentative D call TRBD1 (5 bases). The sample taken for sequencing was blood. This clonotype originated in a man younger than 35 with Graves' hyperthyroidism. CDR3: CATSRGKGTNEKLFF. DNA of the CDR3: TGTGCCACCAGCAGAGGAAAGGGGACTAATGAAAAACTGTTTTTT.